This T cell receptor (beta chain) was sequenced for a study of T cell repertoires in cytomegalovirus infection. The V end lost 2 bases, the J end lost 6 bases, and 16 bases lay between the germline ends. Germline CDR1 reads MNHNY; CDR2 reads SVGAGI (reference sequence). The CDR3 has 15 amino acids. In TCRdb, the reads were re-called with MiXCR into one record per CDR3 protein. The sample has more than 350,000 distinct CDR3 sequences; approximately 31% are singletons. V and J are TRBV6-6 and TRBJ2-5; TRBD1 might be the D (6 bases). The clonotype originates from a human donor in good health (CMV status not recorded). Some clones in this sample may be carry-over from other donors' samples. The sample was PBMCs. Here the CDR3 reads CASSYPWTAVKTQYF. CDR3 coding DNA: TGTGCCAGCAGTTACCCCTGGACAGCGGTAAAGACCCAGTACTTC.